This T cell receptor (beta chain) stems from a study of control samples from healthy donors and cancer patients. The CDR3 spans 15 residues. The V gene's germline CDR1 is SGHDN and CDR2 FVKESK. Trimming left V 1 base short and J 0 bases short, with 9 bases between. Only in-frame clones appear in the TCRdb table, and some are missing; sequencing was by immunoSEQ multiplex PCR. This table holds about 150,000 clones, approximately 94% found once. This chain links TRBV14 with TRBJ1-1; a weak D match, TRBD1 (5 bases). The source of this sequence is a man aged 35 to 55 in good health. Input material: blood. The CDR3: CASSQVTGMNTEAFF. In nucleotides, the CDR3 is TGTGCCAGCAGCCAAGTTACAGGTATGAACACTGAAGCTTTCTTT.